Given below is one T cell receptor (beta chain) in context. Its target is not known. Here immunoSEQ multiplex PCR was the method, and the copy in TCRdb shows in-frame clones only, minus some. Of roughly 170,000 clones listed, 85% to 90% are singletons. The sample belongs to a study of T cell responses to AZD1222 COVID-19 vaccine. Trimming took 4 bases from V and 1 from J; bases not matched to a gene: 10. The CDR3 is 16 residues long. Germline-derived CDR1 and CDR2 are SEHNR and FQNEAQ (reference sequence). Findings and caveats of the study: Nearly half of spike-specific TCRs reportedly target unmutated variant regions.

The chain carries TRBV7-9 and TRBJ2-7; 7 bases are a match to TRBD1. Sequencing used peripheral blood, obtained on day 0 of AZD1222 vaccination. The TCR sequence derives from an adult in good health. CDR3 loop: CASSSSGTAVSYEQYF. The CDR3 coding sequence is TGTGCCAGCAGCTCCAGTGGGACAGCGGTATCCTACGAGCAGTACTTC.